This T cell receptor (beta chain) derives from a study of blood T cell repertoires in COVID-19. Assay used: immunoSEQ multiplex PCR; TCRdb lists only in-frame clones, some missing. The table shows about 390,000 clones, with approximately 87% occurring only once. The germline gives CDR1 MNHEY, CDR2 SVGAGI. This CDR3 has 14 amino acids. Trimming cost V 6 bases and J 2 bases; bases outside gene matches: 4. The receptor comes from a woman in her fifties or sixties who had recovered from COVID-19. Sequencing used PBMCs or T cells enriched from blood (not recorded which). The rearrangement links TRBV6-5 to TRBJ2-7, with 10 positions matching TRBD1. The CDR3 DNA sequence: TGTGCCAGCAGGGATGGACAGGGGGCCTACGAGCAGTACTTC. Translated: CASRDGQGAYEQYF.